This entry is about one TCR beta chain. TCRdb keeps only in-frame clones here, not all; method: immunoSEQ multiplex PCR. Of some 200,000 clones listed, around 84% are singletons. The data stem from a study of blood T cell repertoires in COVID-19. V lost 3 bases and J lost 3; bases outside the gene matches: 5. CDR3 length equals 14 residues. Germline V lookup: CDR1 SGHKS, CDR2 YYEKEE (reference sequence). The TCR sequence derives from a man between 50 and 59 years old with active or convalescent COVID-19. The rearrangement uses TRBV5-5 and TRBJ1-2; 7 nucleotides match TRBD1. The sequenced sample consisted of peripheral blood. For the CDR3, the DNA is TGTGCCAGCAGCTCCCCTGGACAGGACTATGGCTACACCTTC. Protein: CASSSPGQDYGYTF.